Sequencing of this TCR beta chain was carried out in a study of tumor-infiltrating lymphocytes in primary liver carcinoma. On this clonotype: At one of its ends the junction is not consistent with the germline gene, which may arise from a read error.

This CDR3 region has 16 residues. Per the germline V gene, CDR1 is SEHNR and CDR2 is FQNEAQ (reference sequence). Production of TCR beta cDNA used 400 to 600 ng total RNA together with a constant-region primer. Modified slightly, ARM-PCR produced TCR beta libraries over three nested multiplex PCR rounds. Two initial PCR rounds of roughly 10 cycles each paired TRBV1-TRBV30 forward primers with a C-beta reverse primer. TCRdb used MiXCR to reprocess the multiplex PCR reads, holding one entry per CDR3 protein. The sample lists more than 30,000 distinct CDR3 sequences, about three quarters occurring once. Taking about 20-31 mg of unsorted bulk tissue, the authors co-extracted RNA and DNA.

The receptor comes from a man aged 40-49 years with primary liver carcinoma and hepatitis B virus infection. The sequenced sample consisted of liver tumor tissue from sampling region 5. As for subset: tumor region T5, tumor centre. This rearrangement joins TRBV7-9 to TRBJ1-2, with D unresolved. Here the CDR3 DNA reads TGTGCCAGCAACCCCGAGGGCAGGCTGTCCCATTATGGCTATACCTTC. Translating it yields CASNPEGRLSHYGYTF.